A selection of T cell receptor beta chains follows, all from one sample in a study of T cells in Graves' hyperthyroidism and ophthalmopathy. TCRdb itself ran the multiplex PCR reads through MiXCR, one entry per CDR3 protein. The sample has about 500,000 distinct CDR3 sequences, under 15% seen once; the top ten hold less than 20%. The source material was blood. Receptor source: a woman younger than 30 with Graves' hyperthyroidism. Each CDR3 is given with its conserved first and last residue. Each record gives: CDR3 protein, CDR3 DNA, clone size, D gene, V gene, J gene. D genes are given only for firm matches. Clone sizes are given selectively: once, few, many, or a class where the clone is expanded.

CDR3 protein: CASSQEGRGTFPDYNEQFF
CDR3 DNA: TGTGCCAGCAGCCAAGAGGGGAGAGGGACCTTTCCCGACTACAATGAGCAGTTCTTC
clone size: many
D gene: .
V gene: TRBV3-1
J gene: TRBJ2-1

CDR3 protein: CASSLEFTSGSKTNEQFF
CDR3 DNA: TGTGCCAGCAGTTTAGAGTTCACTAGCGGGAGTAAGACCAATGAGCAGTTCTTC
clone size: many
D gene: TRBD2
V gene: TRBV12-3/TRBV12-4
J gene: TRBJ2-1

CDR3 protein: CASSDPSGRLFSPKNIQYF
CDR3 DNA: TGTGCCAGCAGTGACCCTAGCGGGAGGCTTTTTAGTCCCAAAAACATTCAGTACTTC
clone size: .
D gene: TRBD2
V gene: TRBV6-1
J gene: TRBJ2-4

CDR3 protein: CASGVASTTGTDTQYF
CDR3 DNA: TGTGCCAGCGGCGTAGCCTCGACTACGGGCACAGATACGCAGTATTTT
clone size: .
D gene: .
V gene: TRBV2
J gene: TRBJ2-3

CDR3 protein: CASRQLGPEGTDTQYF
CDR3 DNA: TGTGCCAGCCGCCAGTTGGGCCCCGAGGGCACAGATACGCAGTATTTT
clone size: many
D gene: .
V gene: TRBV2
J gene: TRBJ2-3

CDR3 protein: CSAKWDRTYEQYF
CDR3 DNA: TGCAGTGCTAAGTGGGACCGGACCTACGAGCAGTACTTC
clone size: many
D gene: .
V gene: TRBV20-1
J gene: TRBJ2-7

CDR3 protein: CASSEGGDYGYTF
CDR3 DNA: TGTGCCAGCAGTGAGGGTGGAGACTATGGCTACACCTTC
clone size: many
D gene: .
V gene: TRBV6-1
J gene: TRBJ1-2

CDR3 protein: CASSPTGIVYNEQFF
CDR3 DNA: TGTGCCAGCAGTCCGACAGGGATAGTGTACAATGAGCAGTTCTTC
clone size: many
D gene: TRBD1
V gene: TRBV7-2
J gene: TRBJ2-1

CDR3 protein: CASSVGSGGLNEQFF
CDR3 DNA: TGTGCCAGCAGCGTAGGTAGCGGGGGCCTCAATGAGCAGTTCTTC
clone size: few
D gene: TRBD2
V gene: TRBV9
J gene: TRBJ2-1

CDR3 protein: CASSLGLDSNEQFF
CDR3 DNA: TGTGCCAGTAGCCTTGGACTAGACTCTAATGAGCAGTTCTTC
clone size: many
D gene: TRBD2
V gene: TRBV19
J gene: TRBJ2-1

CDR3 protein: CATSRPVGRETQYF
CDR3 DNA: TGTGCCACAAGTCGGCCGGTCGGAAGGGAGACCCAGTACTTC
clone size: .
D gene: .
V gene: TRBV6-1
J gene: TRBJ2-5

CDR3 protein: CASSVGTGGDGYTF
CDR3 DNA: TGTGCCAGCAGCGTAGGGACAGGGGGCGATGGCTACACCTTC
clone size: many
D gene: TRBD1
V gene: TRBV9
J gene: TRBJ1-2

CDR3 protein: CASGVTGASGNTIYF
CDR3 DNA: TGTGCCAGCGGCGTAACAGGAGCCTCTGGAAACACCATATATTTT
clone size: .
D gene: .
V gene: TRBV9
J gene: TRBJ1-3

CDR3 protein: CAWSFGFNEKLFF
CDR3 DNA: TGTGCCTGGAGTTTTGGCTTCAATGAAAAACTGTTTTTT
clone size: .
D gene: .
V gene: TRBV30
J gene: TRBJ1-4

CDR3 protein: CASSFSGRSNEQFF
CDR3 DNA: TGTGCCAGCAGCTTTAGCGGGAGAAGCAATGAGCAGTTCTTC
clone size: many
D gene: TRBD2
V gene: TRBV7-2
J gene: TRBJ2-1

CDR3 protein: CATSRAGGGQGLNQPQHF
CDR3 DNA: TGTGCCACCAGCAGAGCGGGGGGAGGACAGGGATTAAATCAGCCCCAGCACTTT
clone size: few
D gene: TRBD1
V gene: TRBV15
J gene: TRBJ1-5

CDR3 protein: CATSGPFGQGGWETQYF
CDR3 DNA: TGTGCCACCAGTGGCCCATTTGGGCAGGGCGGGTGGGAGACCCAGTACTTC
clone size: few
D gene: .
V gene: TRBV24-1
J gene: TRBJ2-5

CDR3 protein: CASSYSDIQGEQYF
CDR3 DNA: TGTGCCAGCAGTTACTCGGACATACAGGGGGAGCAGTACTTC
clone size: .
D gene: TRBD1
V gene: TRBV6-5
J gene: TRBJ2-7

CDR3 protein: CSVEGGSPIQDGYTF
CDR3 DNA: TGCAGCGTTGAAGGGGGGAGCCCCATTCAGGATGGCTACACCTTC
clone size: few
D gene: .
V gene: TRBV29-1
J gene: TRBJ1-2

CDR3 protein: CASSRTGNSPLHF
CDR3 DNA: TGTGCCAGCAGCCGAACAGGGAATTCACCCCTCCACTTT
clone size: many
D gene: .
V gene: TRBV12-3/TRBV12-4
J gene: TRBJ1-6

CDR3 protein: CASSRAGTQYF
CDR3 DNA: TGTGCCAGCTCTCGTGCGGGGACCCAGTACTTC
clone size: many
D gene: .
V gene: TRBV27
J gene: TRBJ2-5

CDR3 protein: CASSPRRKEPRETQYF
CDR3 DNA: TGTGCCAGCAGTCCCCGCAGAAAGGAGCCGCGGGAGACCCAGTACTTC
clone size: .
D gene: .
V gene: TRBV6-1
J gene: TRBJ2-5

CDR3 protein: CSAPRGIGSRNEQFF
CDR3 DNA: TGCAGTGCTCCCCGTGGGATCGGATCTCGAAATGAGCAGTTCTTC
clone size: many
D gene: .
V gene: TRBV20-1
J gene: TRBJ2-1

CDR3 protein: CASSLGEMHQPQHF
CDR3 DNA: TGCGCCAGCAGCTTGGGGGAAATGCATCAGCCCCAGCATTTT
clone size: few
D gene: .
V gene: TRBV5-1
J gene: TRBJ1-5

CDR3 protein: CASSNTGWGGYTF
CDR3 DNA: TGTGCCAGCAGCAACACAGGGTGGGGAGGCTACACCTTC
clone size: many
D gene: .
V gene: TRBV27
J gene: TRBJ1-2

CDR3 protein: CASSLLRDDSNEQFF
CDR3 DNA: TGTGCCAGCAGCTTATTACGGGACGACTCCAATGAGCAGTTCTTC
clone size: .
D gene: .
V gene: TRBV7-9
J gene: TRBJ2-1

CDR3 protein: CSVDSMNTEAFF
CDR3 DNA: TGCAGCGTCGATTCCATGAACACTGAAGCTTTCTTT
clone size: many
D gene: .
V gene: TRBV29-1
J gene: TRBJ1-1

CDR3 protein: CASSQARGAPYQETQYF
CDR3 DNA: TGTGCCAGCAGCCAAGCGAGAGGGGCCCCGTACCAAGAGACCCAGTACTTC
clone size: many
D gene: .
V gene: TRBV4-2
J gene: TRBJ2-5

CDR3 protein: CASSLGETTNEKLFF
CDR3 DNA: TGTGCCAGCAGCTTAGGAGAAACAACTAATGAAAAACTGTTTTTT
clone size: many
D gene: .
V gene: TRBV11-2
J gene: TRBJ1-4

CDR3 protein: CSARDDRDQETQYF
CDR3 DNA: TGCAGTGCTAGAGACGACCGTGACCAAGAGACCCAGTACTTC
clone size: many
D gene: .
V gene: TRBV20-1
J gene: TRBJ2-5

CDR3 protein: CASSFSDNEQFF
CDR3 DNA: TGTGCCAGCAGCTTTTCAGACAATGAGCAGTTCTTC
clone size: many
D gene: .
V gene: TRBV11-2
J gene: TRBJ2-1

CDR3 protein: CASSSTSGRSTDTQYF
CDR3 DNA: TGTGCCAGCAGTTCGACTAGCGGGAGATCGACAGATACGCAGTATTTT
clone size: many
D gene: TRBD2
V gene: TRBV12-3/TRBV12-4
J gene: TRBJ2-3

CDR3 protein: CATSDLTGGEGVNQPQHF
CDR3 DNA: TGTGCCACCAGTGATTTGACGGGGGGGGAGGGTGTCAATCAGCCCCAGCATTTT
clone size: few
D gene: .
V gene: TRBV24-1
J gene: TRBJ1-5

CDR3 protein: CASSRGAATSQETQYF
CDR3 DNA: TGTGCCAGCAGCCGCGGCGCGGCAACCTCCCAAGAGACCCAGTACTTC
clone size: few
D gene: .
V gene: TRBV7-6
J gene: TRBJ2-5

CDR3 protein: CATSRDGQGTYNEQFF
CDR3 DNA: TGTGCCACCAGCAGAGATGGTCAGGGTACCTACAATGAGCAGTTCTTC
clone size: .
D gene: .
V gene: TRBV15
J gene: TRBJ2-1

CDR3 protein: CAWSVRGLYEQYF
CDR3 DNA: TGTGCCTGGAGTGTACGGGGACTCTACGAGCAGTACTTC
clone size: many
D gene: .
V gene: TRBV30
J gene: TRBJ2-7

CDR3 protein: CASSLLIADTQYF
CDR3 DNA: TGTGCCAGCAGCTTACTAATTGCAGATACGCAGTATTTT
clone size: many
D gene: .
V gene: TRBV7-8
J gene: TRBJ2-3

CDR3 protein: CASRQQGAQGEAFF
CDR3 DNA: TGTGCCAGCAGACAACAGGGGGCTCAGGGTGAAGCTTTCTTT
clone size: many
D gene: TRBD1
V gene: TRBV3-1
J gene: TRBJ1-1

CDR3 protein: CASSPSRGASNEQFF
CDR3 DNA: TGTGCCAGTAGTCCCTCGAGGGGAGCAAGCAATGAGCAGTTCTTC
clone size: .
D gene: .
V gene: TRBV19
J gene: TRBJ2-1

CDR3 protein: CAWSVHDGEQYF
CDR3 DNA: TGTGCCTGGAGTGTACACGACGGAGAGCAGTACTTC
clone size: many
D gene: .
V gene: TRBV30
J gene: TRBJ2-7

CDR3 protein: CATSDSGLAGGTGSYNEQFF
CDR3 DNA: TGTGCCACCAGTGATTCGGGACTAGCGGGAGGAACGGGCTCCTACAATGAGCAGTTCTTC
clone size: .
D gene: TRBD2
V gene: TRBV24-1
J gene: TRBJ2-1

CDR3 protein: CATKGLAGVGEQFF
CDR3 DNA: TGTGCCACCAAGGGACTAGCGGGAGTGGGTGAGCAGTTCTTC
clone size: many
D gene: TRBD2
V gene: TRBV6-1
J gene: TRBJ2-1

CDR3 protein: CASRAGRLEGSEKLFF
CDR3 DNA: TGTGCCAGTAGGGCCGGACGCCTCGAGGGTTCGGAAAAACTGTTTTTT
clone size: few
D gene: .
V gene: TRBV19
J gene: TRBJ1-4

CDR3 protein: CASSQNNAGYTF
CDR3 DNA: TGTGCCAGCAGCCAAAATAACGCTGGCTACACCTTC
clone size: many
D gene: .
V gene: TRBV3-1
J gene: TRBJ1-2

CDR3 protein: CASSPRDSSYNEQFF
CDR3 DNA: TGTGCCAGCAGCCCCCGGGACAGCTCCTACAATGAGCAGTTCTTC
clone size: .
D gene: TRBD1
V gene: TRBV7-3
J gene: TRBJ2-1

CDR3 protein: CASRGQGDSGANVLTF
CDR3 DNA: TGTGCCAGCAGGGGACAGGGGGACTCTGGGGCCAACGTCCTGACTTTC
clone size: .
D gene: TRBD1
V gene: TRBV6-1
J gene: TRBJ2-6

CDR3 protein: CASSPVGGGQYF
CDR3 DNA: TGTGCCAGCAGCCCGGTCGGGGGGGGGCAGTATTTT
clone size: .
D gene: TRBD2
V gene: TRBV7-3
J gene: TRBJ2-3

CDR3 protein: CSARRWTASTDTQYF
CDR3 DNA: TGCAGTGCTAGGCGGTGGACGGCTAGCACAGATACGCAGTATTTT
clone size: few
D gene: .
V gene: TRBV20-1
J gene: TRBJ2-3

CDR3 protein: CASVDRGVDEQYF
CDR3 DNA: TGTGCCAGCGTTGACAGGGGGGTTGACGAGCAGTACTTC
clone size: many
D gene: TRBD1
V gene: TRBV2
J gene: TRBJ2-7

CDR3 protein: CASTPGGWSPLHF
CDR3 DNA: TGTGCCAGTACCCCAGGGGGATGGTCACCCCTCCACTTT
clone size: many
D gene: TRBD1
V gene: TRBV19
J gene: TRBJ1-6

CDR3 protein: CASSQVSAPKETQYF
CDR3 DNA: TGTGCCAGCAGCCAAGTTTCCGCGCCCAAAGAGACCCAGTACTTC
clone size: many
D gene: .
V gene: TRBV14
J gene: TRBJ2-5

CDR3 protein: CASSLLGEQFF
CDR3 DNA: TGTGCCAGCAGCTTACTCGGAGAGCAGTTCTTC
clone size: many
D gene: .
V gene: TRBV11-2
J gene: TRBJ2-1

CDR3 protein: CAWRGVDGGNTIYF
CDR3 DNA: TGTGCCTGGAGGGGGGTGGACGGAGGAAACACCATATATTTT
clone size: few
D gene: .
V gene: TRBV30
J gene: TRBJ1-3